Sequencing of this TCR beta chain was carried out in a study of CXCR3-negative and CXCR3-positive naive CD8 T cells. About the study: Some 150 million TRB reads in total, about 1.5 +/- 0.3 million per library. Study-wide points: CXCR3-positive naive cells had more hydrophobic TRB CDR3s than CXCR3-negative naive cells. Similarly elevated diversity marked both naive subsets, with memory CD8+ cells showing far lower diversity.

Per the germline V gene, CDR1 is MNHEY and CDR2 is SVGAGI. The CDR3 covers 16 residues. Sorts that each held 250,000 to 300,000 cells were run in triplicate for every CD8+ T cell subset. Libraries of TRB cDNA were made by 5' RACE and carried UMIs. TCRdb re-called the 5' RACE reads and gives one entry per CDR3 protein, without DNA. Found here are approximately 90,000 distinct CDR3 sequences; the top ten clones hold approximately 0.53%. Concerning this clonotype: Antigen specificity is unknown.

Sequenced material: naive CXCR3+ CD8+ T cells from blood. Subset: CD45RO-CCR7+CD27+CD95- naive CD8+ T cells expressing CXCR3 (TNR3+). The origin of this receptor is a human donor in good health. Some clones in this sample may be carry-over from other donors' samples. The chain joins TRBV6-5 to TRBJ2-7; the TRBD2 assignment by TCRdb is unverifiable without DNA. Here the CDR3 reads CASSYSRASGTYEQYF.